Listed here is a single T cell receptor (beta chain). Assay: immunoSEQ multiplex PCR; the TCRdb copy retains only in-frame clones and omits some. The sample lists 500,000 to 750,000 clones, 88% seen once, with about 0.01% in the top ten. Per germline, CDR1 GTSNPN and CDR2 SVGIG (reference sequence). Germline trimming cut 3 bases from V and 3 bases from J; bases unmatched to any gene: 10. The CDR3 totals 15 residues. This sample is drawn from a study of shared T cell receptors in the human thymus. This same sample was also taken into another study, of human thymus T cells. That paper states: Obtained as resections during corrective heart surgery, the thymus tissue was then studied. An apparent bias in V and J gene usage was seen in thymic and blood repertoires.

Material for sequencing was thymocytes. V is TRBV30 and J is TRBJ1-1, with TRBD1 identical over 7 bases. This receptor was taken from a boy younger than two with a congenital heart defect. The CDR3 sequence: CAWRNIQGVDTEAFF. As DNA, the CDR3 is TGTGCCTGGAGAAACATTCAGGGGGTAGACACTGAAGCTTTCTTT.